These 22 T cell receptor beta chains came from one sample sequenced in a study of T cell repertoires in cytomegalovirus infection. TCRdb redid the calling of the reads with MiXCR, one entry per CDR3 protein. The sample carries around 750,000 distinct CDR3 sequences, about 30% recorded once. Antigens of these TCRs are unknown. This specimen consisted of cultured CD8+ T cells from PBMCs, obtained from culture after CMV antigen stimulation. These TCRs come from a human donor in good health (CMV status not recorded). Some clones in this sample may be carry-over from other donors' samples.

This clonotype appeared many times. CDR3 DNA sequence: TGTGCCAGCAGCGGAGGACTAGCGGGGGGGACCGGGGAGCTGTTTTTT. The encoded protein is CASSGGLAGGTGELFF. The chain is built from TRBV7-8 and TRBJ2-2; TRBD2 aligns across 15 bases. This CDR3 is built from 16 residues. The trim removed 5 bases at V and 5 bases at J, leaving 3 bases unmatched. Germline CDR1 and CDR2: SGHVS and FQNEAQ.

This clonotype was counted a few times. The chain uses TRBV5-6 and TRBJ2-3; no clear D. Trimming removed 0 bases from V and 2 bases from J, with 10 bases in between. The CDR3 contains 15 residues. The germline gives CDR1 SGHDT, CDR2 YYEEEE. DNA for the CDR3: TGTGCCAGCAGCTTGGAAGAGACTTTCACAGATACGCAGTATTTT. This translates into CASSLEETFTDTQYF.

The gene calls are TRBV5-6 and TRBJ2-7; D ambiguous. CDR1 and CDR2 from the germline V gene are SGHDT and YYEEEE. This CDR3 contains 12 residues. Deletions cut 2 bases from V and 6 bases from J, with 9 bases between. The CDR3, as DNA: TGTGCCAGCAGCTTCGGCGCGCCCGAGCAGTACTTC. This gives the protein CASSFGAPEQYF.

The chain combines TRBV19 with TRBJ2-5; either TRBD1 or TRBD2 may supply D (6 bases each). Per germline, CDR1 LNHDA and CDR2 SQIVND (reference sequence). This CDR3 has 16 residues. V dropped 2 bases and J dropped 0 bases, with 13 bases sitting between them. CDR3 loop: CASSITSGGYQETQYF. The CDR3 region has the DNA TGTGCCAGTAGTATAACATCCGGGGGCTACCAAGAGACCCAGTACTTC.

V is TRBV27 and J is TRBJ2-3; D tentatively fits TRBD1 or TRBD2 (6 bases each). Germline assignment: CDR1 MNHEY and CDR2 SMNVEV (reference sequence). This CDR3 has 16 amino acids. The V end lost 6 bases, the J end lost 4 bases, and 20 bases lay between the germline ends. The CDR3 sequence is CASSKGWGAEADTQYF. CDR3 nucleotides: TGTGCCAGCAGCAAGGGCTGGGGGGCCGAGGCAGATACGCAGTATTTT.

The chain uses TRBV28 and TRBJ2-7; TRBD1 matches at 7 bases. The CDR3 sequence is 14 residues long. The germline V gene has CDR1 MDHEN and CDR2 SYDVKM. V gave up 2 bases and J gave up 5 bases; unmatched junction bases: 6. DNA of the CDR3: TGTGCCAGCAGTTTAAGAGGGGGCAGGAACGAGCAGTACTTC. As protein: CASSLRGGRNEQYF.

V and J are TRBV6-2 or TRBV6-3 and TRBJ2-3, with D perhaps TRBD2 (5 bases). The CDR3 has 15 amino acids. Germline CDR1 is MNHEY and CDR2 is SVGEGT. Between the trimmed V and J ends, which lost 6 bases and 6 bases, there was a span of 19 bases. The CDR3 loop is CASSHEGDPGDTQYF. As DNA, the CDR3 is TGTGCCAGCAGCCACGAGGGCGATCCTGGGGATACGCAGTATTTT.

This clonotype was seen many times. The chain recombines TRBV7-6 with TRBJ1-1; D is unresolved. In germline, CDR1 is SGHVS, CDR2 FNYEAQ. The CDR3 contains 14 residues. With 2 bases removed from V and 6 bases from J, the gap between germline ends came to 13 bases. CDR3 loop: CASSLNSGTAEAFF. CDR3 DNA: TGTGCCAGCAGCTTAAATAGTGGCACAGCTGAAGCTTTCTTT. Full variable domain (outside the CDR3, taken from reference TRBV7-6 and TRBJ1-1): GAGVSQSPRYKVTKRGQDVALRCDPISGHVSLYWYRQALGQGPEFLTYFNYEAQQDKSGLPNDRFSAERPEGSISTLTIQRTEQRDSAMYRCASSLNSGTAEAFFGQGTRLTVV.

This clonotype was seen a handful of times. This chain joins TRBV12-3 or TRBV12-4 and TRBJ2-3; TRBD2 aligns across 8 bases. The CDR3 consists of 14 residues. V was clipped by 7 bases and J by 5 bases; unmatched bases: 8. CDR3 region: CASTPAGAGDTQYF. In DNA, the CDR3 is TGTGCCAGCACCCCAGCGGGGGCGGGAGATACGCAGTATTTT.

This clonotype has more than one count but fewer than ten. This sequence joins TRBV27 and TRBJ1-5, with D unclear. V gave up 0 bases and J gave up 7 bases, with 10 bases separating them. Germline CDR1 MNHEY, CDR2 SMNVEV (reference sequence). This CDR3 is built from 14 residues. The CDR3 sequence is CASSLSGMGQPQHF. Here the CDR3 DNA reads TGTGCCAGCAGTTTATCAGGGATGGGCCAGCCCCAGCATTTT.

The gene calls are TRBV4-3 and TRBJ2-5, with unresolved D. The CDR3 loop spans 13 amino acids. The V end was cut by 0 bases, the J end by 4 bases, with 6 bases between. Germline CDR1 is LGHNA and CDR2 is YSLEER. Here the CDR3 reads CASSQDQRETQYF. The CDR3 nucleotides are TGCGCCAGCAGCCAAGATCAAAGAGAGACCCAGTACTTC.

The chain links TRBV6-6 to TRBJ1-2; possibly TRBD1 for D (5 bases). Germline V lookup: CDR1 MNHNY, CDR2 SVGAGI (reference sequence). V dropped 7 bases and J dropped 6 bases, with 9 bases sitting between them. CDR3 length: 11 residues. The CDR3 is CASIRGDGYTF. CDR3 DNA sequence: TGTGCCAGCATCCGAGGGGATGGCTACACCTTC.

The table lists this clonotype with a few counts. This rearrangement joins TRBV6-5 to TRBJ2-5, with D hard to call. V was cut by 4 bases and J by 5 bases, with 14 bases left in between. Per germline, CDR1 MNHEY and CDR2 SVGAGI. CDR3 length equals 14 residues. CDR3 protein: CASSLFVGVETQYF. The CDR3 coding sequence is TGTGCCAGCAGTTTATTTGTTGGGGTTGAGACCCAGTACTTC.

The J gene is TRBJ2-3, the V gene TRBV7-9; D is ambiguous. Trimming took 3 bases from V and 2 from J, leaving 24 bases between them. Germline CDR1 and CDR2: SEHNR and FQNEAQ (reference sequence). The CDR3 sequence is 19 residues long. The DNA of the CDR3 is TGTGCCAGCAGCTTCGGTTCATCAACCCAGAAGGAAGTCACAGATACGCAGTATTTT. Its protein product is CASSFGSSTQKEVTDTQYF. Based on the CDR3 plus reference TRBV7-9 and TRBJ2-3, the full variable domain is DTGVSQNPRHKITKRGQNVTFRCDPISEHNRLYWYRQTLGQGPEFLTYFQNEAQLEKSRLLSDRFSAERPKGSFSTLEIQRTEQGDSAMYLCASSFGSSTQKEVTDTQYFGPGTRLTVL.

V and J are TRBV12-3 or TRBV12-4 and TRBJ1-5, with D possibly being TRBD1 (6 bases). The CDR3 is 14 amino acids. Trimming pared 5 bases from V and 5 bases from J, leaving 13 bases between. The DNA for the CDR3 is TGTGCCAGCAGTCTGAACAGGGACTATCAGCCCCAGCATTTT. Its translation is CASSLNRDYQPQHF.

The chain joins TRBV2 to TRBJ2-1, with 11 bases fitting TRBD1. The length of the CDR3 is 15 residues. The germline V gene encodes CDR1 SNHLY and CDR2 FYNNEI. Unmatched junction bases numbered 11, after V lost 8 bases and J lost 8 bases. CDR3 loop: CASGMGTGGTHEQFF. The CDR3, as DNA: TGTGCCAGCGGAATGGGGACAGGGGGTACCCATGAGCAGTTCTTC.

Worth noting for this clonotype: A much larger clonotype is one base distant, so this may be a read error. V gene TRBV7-8 combines with J gene TRBJ2-1; D may be TRBD1 or TRBD2 (6 bases each). V was cut by 5 bases and J by 14 bases, with 22 bases left in between. Germline lookup yields CDR1 SGHVS and CDR2 FQNEAQ. The CDR3 is 14 amino acids. CDR3 bases: TGTGCCAGCAGCCCCACGGGGGCGCCGGATTGGAAGTTCTTC. Translation gives CASSPTGAPDWKFF.

A few counts support this clonotype. V usage is TRBV27 and J usage is TRBJ1-6; D ambiguous. V was shortened by 5 bases and J by 8 bases, with 16 bases between the two germline ends. Germline CDR1 reads MNHEY; CDR2 reads SMNVEV (reference sequence). This CDR3 spans 15 amino acids. The CDR3 bases are TGTGCCAGCAGTATCCTCCCATTCCAAGATTCACCCCTCCACTTT. Protein product: CASSILPFQDSPLHF.

This clonotype was seen only a few times. The gene calls are TRBV6-1 and TRBJ1-4; the D is unclear. Germline V lookup: CDR1 MNHNS, CDR2 SASEGT. Between the trimmed V and J ends, which lost 3 bases and 2 bases, there was a span of 7 bases. The CDR3 covers 14 residues. The CDR3 nucleotides read TGTGCCAGCAGTGAGGACGCGACTAATGAAAAACTGTTTTTT. Its translation: CASSEDATNEKLFF.

This rearrangement joins TRBV7-6 to TRBJ2-2; 7 bases line up with TRBD1. CDR3 length: 16 amino acids. Germline-derived CDR1 and CDR2 are SGHVS and FNYEAQ. J was trimmed by 6 bases and V by 1 base; bases with no gene match: 8. The CDR3 sequence is CASSLEQGWFPGELFF. In DNA form, the CDR3 reads TGTGCCAGCAGCTTAGAACAGGGGTGGTTTCCCGGGGAGCTGTTTTTT.

This clonotype was seen at least ten times. The V gene is TRBV7-6, the J gene TRBJ2-3; TRBD2 matches at 9 bases. The germline V gene encodes CDR1 SGHVS and CDR2 FNYEAQ. V was pared by 1 base and J by 4 bases, with 9 bases of the junction left unmatched. This CDR3 is built from 17 residues. The CDR3 loop is CASSLVFAGGRADTQYF. CDR3 DNA sequence: TGTGCCAGCAGCTTAGTTTTCGCGGGGGGGCGTGCAGATACGCAGTATTTT.

This clonotype was counted a single time. The chain links TRBV7-6 to TRBJ2-7; TRBD1 might be the D (5 bases). Germline CDR1 and CDR2: SGHVS and FNYEAQ. Trimming stripped 0 bases from V and 7 bases from J, with 16 bases between. The length of the CDR3 is 15 residues. CDR3 loop: CASSLAQDGHAEQYV. DNA of the CDR3: TGTGCCAGCAGCTTAGCACAAGACGGACATGCTGAGCAGTACGTC.